This is a list of T cell receptor beta chains from one sample in a study of cytomegalovirus exposure and HLA in healthy donors. Data came from immunoSEQ multiplex PCR; TCRdb stores just in-frame clones and leaves some out. The table lists approximately 150,000 clones, around 77% of them singletons. Source material: PBMCs. These receptors were taken from a woman aged 25-40 years in good health and CMV-seronegative. CDR3s include the opening cysteine and the closing phenylalanine or tryptophan. D genes are given only for firm matches. The size of a clone is reported for some rows only, either as once, few or many, or as a class for expanded clones.

D: -; J: TRBJ2-3; V: TRBV5-1; size: -; length: 15; CDR3: CASSLDSVSTDTQYF; DNA: TGCGCCAGCAGCTTGGATTCCGTTAGCACAGATACGCAGTATTTT
D: TRBD2; J: TRBJ2-7; V: TRBV27; size: -; length: 14; CDR3: CASSYSGTIYEQYF; DNA: TGTGCCAGCAGTTATTCCGGGACTATCTACGAGCAGTACTTC
D: TRBD2; J: TRBJ2-7; V: TRBV7-2; size: -; length: 15; CDR3: CASSLEASGSYEQYF; DNA: TGTGCCAGCAGCTTGGAGGCGAGCGGGAGTTACGAGCAGTACTTC
D: -; J: TRBJ1-2; V: TRBV6-6; size: -; length: 15; CDR3: CASSGTGFKYYGYTF; DNA: TGTGCCAGCAGTGGTACAGGGTTTAAGTACTATGGCTACACCTTC
D: -; J: TRBJ1-3; V: TRBV29-1; size: -; length: 11; CDR3: CSVATGNTIYF; DNA: TGCAGCGTCGCAACGGGGAACACCATATATTTT
D: TRBD1; J: TRBJ2-1; V: TRBV27; size: -; length: 17; CDR3: CASSSFGGQGPYNEQFF; DNA: TGTGCCAGCAGTTCATTTGGGGGACAGGGCCCTTACAATGAGCAGTTCTTC
D: -; J: TRBJ1-1; V: TRBV6-5; size: few; length: 11; CDR3: CASSSHTEAFF; DNA: TGTGCCAGCAGTTCCCATACTGAAGCTTTCTTT
D: -; J: TRBJ2-7; V: TRBV9; size: -; length: 15; CDR3: CASSPRLGSEGEQYF; DNA: TGTGCCAGCAGCCCGCGGCTAGGCAGCGAGGGCGAGCAGTACTTC
D: -; J: TRBJ1-6; V: TRBV5-4; size: -; length: 14; CDR3: CALSSGAGNSPLHF; DNA: TGTGCCCTCTCCAGCGGGGCAGGGAATTCACCCCTCCACTTT
D: -; J: TRBJ2-5; V: TRBV11-1; size: -; length: 14; CDR3: CASSPPDRQETQYF; DNA: TGTGCCAGCAGCCCCCCGGACAGACAAGAGACCCAGTACTTC
D: -; J: TRBJ1-1; V: TRBV27; size: -; length: 16; CDR3: CASSLLPTGSWTEAFF; DNA: TGTGCCAGCAGTTTATTACCCACAGGGAGTTGGACTGAAGCTTTCTTT
D: TRBD2; J: TRBJ2-1; V: TRBV27; size: -; length: 17; CDR3: CASSLWASGIGGDEQFF; DNA: TGTGCCAGCAGTTTATGGGCTAGCGGGATTGGGGGCGATGAGCAGTTCTTC
D: TRBD1; J: TRBJ1-2; V: TRBV7-9; size: -; length: 14; CDR3: CASSPVQGAHGYTF; DNA: TGTGCCAGCAGCCCTGTACAGGGGGCCCACGGCTACACCTTC
D: TRBD1; J: TRBJ2-7; V: TRBV5-1; size: -; length: 16; CDR3: CASSPTDRGLTYEQYF; DNA: TGCGCCAGCAGCCCTACCGACAGGGGGCTTACCTACGAGCAGTACTTC
D: TRBD2; J: TRBJ2-7; V: TRBV27; size: -; length: 16; CDR3: CASPGAVAGGSYEQYF; DNA: TGTGCCAGCCCCGGGGCAGTAGCGGGGGGTAGCTACGAGCAGTACTTC
D: TRBD2; J: TRBJ2-1; V: TRBV27; size: -; length: 18; CDR3: CASSPKGGGTSYYNEQFF; DNA: TGTGCCAGCAGTCCGAAAGGAGGAGGGACTAGCTACTACAATGAGCAGTTCTTC
D: TRBD1; J: TRBJ1-2; V: TRBV6-5; size: -; length: 14; CDR3: CASSYHTTGAGYTF; DNA: TGTGCCAGCAGTTATCACACCACAGGGGCGGGCTACACCTTC
D: -; J: TRBJ2-5; V: TRBV5-6; size: few; length: 16; CDR3: CASSLFRRGQQETQYF; DNA: TGTGCCAGCAGCTTGTTTCGTCGTGGGCAGCAAGAGACCCAGTACTTC
D: TRBD1; J: TRBJ2-1; V: TRBV7-2; size: -; length: 17; CDR3: CASSPYNLGTVNNEQFF; DNA: TGTGCCAGCAGCCCCTATAACCTCGGGACAGTTAACAATGAGCAGTTCTTC
D: -; J: TRBJ2-5; V: TRBV18; size: -; length: 14; CDR3: CASSPPSGKETQYF; DNA: TGTGCCAGCTCACCACCTAGCGGAAAAGAGACCCAGTACTTC
D: -; J: TRBJ1-1; V: TRBV4-3; size: once; length: 15; CDR3: CASSPGGGYYTEAFF; DNA: TGCGCCAGCAGCCCCGGCGGGGGGTATTACACTGAAGCTTTCTTT
D: -; J: TRBJ2-1; V: TRBV7-9; size: -; length: 14; CDR3: CASSPGLARNEQFF; DNA: TGTGCCAGCAGCCCGGGACTGGCTAGGAATGAGCAGTTCTTC
D: -; J: TRBJ2-3; V: TRBV5-6; size: -; length: 13; CDR3: CASSLAGTGTQYF; DNA: TGTGCCAGCAGCTTGGCCGGTACGGGTACGCAGTATTTT
D: -; J: TRBJ2-2; V: TRBV10-3; size: -; length: 15; CDR3: CAIKPGGSNTGELFF; DNA: TGTGCCATCAAACCCGGCGGGTCGAACACCGGGGAGCTGTTTTTT
D: TRBD1; J: TRBJ1-2; V: TRBV27; size: -; length: 15; CDR3: CASSLGTGTSYGYTF; DNA: TGTGCCAGCAGTTTGGGGACAGGTACCTCCTATGGCTACACCTTC
D: TRBD1; J: TRBJ1-1; V: TRBV19; size: -; length: 16; CDR3: CARHTGVAGLNTEAFF; DNA: TGTGCCAGGCATACAGGGGTCGCCGGATTGAACACTGAAGCTTTCTTT
D: -; J: TRBJ2-1; V: TRBV11-2; size: -; length: 14; CDR3: CASSFRGSYNEQFF; DNA: TGTGCCAGCAGCTTCAGGGGCTCCTACAATGAGCAGTTCTTC
D: TRBD2; J: TRBJ2-7; V: TRBV19; size: -; length: 14; CDR3: CASTLTSASYEQYF; DNA: TGTGCCAGTACCCTGACTAGCGCTTCCTACGAGCAGTACTTC
D: -; J: TRBJ2-5; V: TRBV14; size: -; length: 16; CDR3: CASSLEPSMYQETQYF; DNA: TGTGCCAGCAGCCTTGAGCCGAGCATGTACCAAGAGACCCAGTACTTC
D: -; J: TRBJ1-5; V: TRBV27; size: -; length: 14; CDR3: CASSLGGSNQPQHF; DNA: TGTGCCAGCAGTTTGGGAGGTAGCAATCAGCCCCAGCATTTT
D: -; J: TRBJ2-1; V: TRBV2; size: few; length: 15; CDR3: CASSGQGGTYNEQFF; DNA: TGTGCCAGCAGTGGACAGGGAGGTACCTACAATGAGCAGTTCTTC
D: TRBD1; J: TRBJ1-1; V: TRBV7-2; size: -; length: 18; CDR3: CASSLGLGTGLFNTEAFF; DNA: TGTGCCAGCAGCTTAGGGCTAGGGACAGGCCTCTTTAACACTGAAGCTTTCTTT
D: -; J: TRBJ1-1; V: TRBV5-8; size: few; length: 14; CDR3: CASSLQGVPTEAFF; DNA: TGTGCCAGCAGCTTGCAAGGGGTACCCACTGAAGCTTTCTTT
D: TRBD2; J: TRBJ2-7; V: TRBV5-4; size: -; length: 13; CDR3: CASSLILADEQYF; DNA: TGTGCCAGCAGCTTGATCCTAGCGGACGAGCAGTACTTC
D: -; J: TRBJ2-7; V: TRBV9; size: -; length: 14; CDR3: CASSVKDSLYEQYF; DNA: TGTGCCAGCAGCGTAAAGGACAGTCTCTACGAGCAGTACTTC
D: TRBD2; J: TRBJ2-7; V: TRBV14; size: -; length: 16; CDR3: CASSHELAGDGYEQYF; DNA: TGTGCCAGCAGCCACGAACTAGCGGGAGACGGGTACGAGCAGTACTTC
D: -; J: TRBJ1-3; V: TRBV7-6; size: -; length: 15; CDR3: CASSPTGGVGNTIYF; DNA: TGTGCCAGCAGCCCTACAGGCGGGGTTGGAAACACCATATATTTT
D: -; J: TRBJ2-5; V: TRBV28; size: -; length: 13; CDR3: CASSAPALRPQYF; DNA: TGTGCCAGCAGTGCGCCAGCACTACGGCCCCAGTACTTC
D: TRBD2; J: TRBJ2-7; V: TRBV7-9; size: -; length: 15; CDR3: CASSLDSGRSYEQYF; DNA: TGTGCCAGCAGCTTAGATAGCGGGCGATCCTACGAGCAGTACTTC
D: TRBD1; J: TRBJ2-2; V: TRBV2; size: -; length: 15; CDR3: CASSLSDRAAGELFF; DNA: TGTGCCAGCAGTCTATCGGACAGGGCGGCCGGGGAGCTGTTTTTT
D: TRBD2; J: TRBJ2-7; V: TRBV28; size: -; length: 14; CDR3: CASSLALATYEQYF; DNA: TGTGCCAGCAGTTTGGCACTAGCGACATACGAGCAGTACTTC
D: TRBD1; J: TRBJ1-2; V: TRBV6-1; size: -; length: 11; CDR3: CAGDSVYGYTF; DNA: TGTGCCGGGGACAGCGTATATGGCTACACCTTC
D: -; J: TRBJ2-1; V: TRBV7-9; size: -; length: 18; CDR3: CASSPPVRGQSSYNEQFF; DNA: TGTGCCAGCAGCCCGCCGGTCAGGGGCCAAAGCTCCTACAATGAGCAGTTCTTC
D: TRBD2; J: TRBJ2-1; V: TRBV7-2; size: -; length: 13; CDR3: CASSVSGYNEQFF; DNA: TGTGCCAGCAGCGTTAGCGGGTACAATGAGCAGTTCTTC
D: TRBD1; J: TRBJ1-2; V: TRBV19; size: -; length: 18; CDR3: CASSTLQSGQGIRYGYTF; DNA: TGTGCCAGTAGTACTTTACAATCGGGACAGGGAATCCGGTATGGCTACACCTTC
D: -; J: TRBJ2-1; V: TRBV9; size: -; length: 16; CDR3: CASSPLSDLSYNEQFF; DNA: TGTGCCAGCAGCCCTCTGAGCGACCTCTCCTACAATGAGCAGTTCTTC
D: TRBD2; J: TRBJ2-7; V: TRBV5-1; size: -; length: 15; CDR3: CASRRGTSGDYEQYF; DNA: TGCGCCAGCAGGCGCGGGACTAGCGGCGATTACGAGCAGTACTTC
D: -; J: TRBJ2-3; V: TRBV27; size: -; length: 14; CDR3: CASSFARFADTQYF; DNA: TGTGCCAGCAGTTTCGCTAGATTCGCAGATACGCAGTATTTT
D: TRBD1; J: TRBJ1-2; V: TRBV5-6; size: -; length: 15; CDR3: CASSRGGTGSYGYTF; DNA: TGTGCCAGCAGCCGTGGCGGGACAGGGTCCTATGGCTACACCTTC
D: -; J: TRBJ1-5; V: TRBV7-2; size: -; length: 15; CDR3: CASSLTGDSNQPQHF; DNA: TGTGCCAGCAGCTTAACCGGGGATAGCAATCAGCCCCAGCATTTT
D: TRBD1; J: TRBJ1-1; V: TRBV7-8; size: -; length: 14; CDR3: CATLDRELGTEAFF; DNA: TGTGCCACCTTGGACAGGGAATTAGGCACTGAAGCTTTCTTT